The 8 T cell receptor beta chains below come from one sample, sequenced in a study of blood T cell repertoires in COVID-19. Using immunoSEQ multiplex PCR, the repertoire was profiled, and TCRdb retains in-frame clones only, with some absent. The sample lists around 190,000 clones; around 85% were seen once. The sample taken for sequencing was PBMCs or T cells enriched from blood (not recorded which). The receptors stem from a woman between 25 and 40 years old who had recovered from COVID-19.

This chain uses TRBV25-1 with TRBJ2-1; TRBD2 agrees at 7 bases. Per the germline V gene, CDR1 is MGHDK and CDR2 is SYGVNS. The CDR3 contains 17 residues. Germline trimming cut 4 bases from V and 2 bases from J; bases unmatched to any gene: 11. DNA of the CDR3: TGTGCCAGCAGTGGGGGACGTCGACTAGCTGCCTACAATGAGCAGTTCTTC. This sequence encodes CASSGGRRLAAYNEQFF.

This clone appeared a few times. The chain has TRBV18 and TRBJ1-4, with a tentative D call TRBD1 (6 bases). The germline gives CDR1 KGHSH, CDR2 LQKENI. This CDR3 contains 15 residues. The V gene lost 2 bases and the J gene lost 6 bases, with 13 bases spanning the gap. The CDR3, as DNA: TGTGCCAGCTCACCAGAGACGGGGGGCGATGAAAAACTGTTTTTT. It is translated as CASSPETGGDEKLFF.

This chain connects TRBV19 to TRBJ2-5, with 12 bases that match TRBD1. Trimming cost V 3 bases and J 4 bases; bases outside gene matches: 9. CDR1 and CDR2 (germline): LNHDA, SQIVND (reference sequence). This CDR3 contains 17 residues. The CDR3 sequence: CASSIGSGQGAGETQYF. For the CDR3, the DNA is TGTGCCAGTAGTATTGGATCGGGACAGGGGGCCGGAGAGACCCAGTACTTC.

This clone was observed a few times. The V and J genes are TRBV6-5 and TRBJ2-2; 7 bases match TRBD1. The CDR3 extends over 15 amino acids. After removal of 0 bases from V and 7 bases from J, the junction contained 5 bases not matched to a gene. Germline V gene sequence: CDR1 MNHEY, CDR2 SVGAGI. In nucleotides, the CDR3 is TGTGCCAGCAGTTACTCAAGGGGGCGGAGCGGGGAGCTGTTTTTT. This codes for CASSYSRGRSGELFF.

The CDR3 sequence: CASSLGISGPYEQYV. CDR3 coding DNA: TGTGCCAGCAGCTTAGGAATTAGCGGCCCTTACGAGCAGTACGTC. The chain recombines TRBV7-2 with TRBJ2-7, with D perhaps matching TRBD2 (6 bases). CDR3 length equals 15 residues. CDR1 and CDR2 (germline): SGHTA, FQGNSA. Trimming took 1 base from V and 4 from J, leaving 14 bases between them.

J is TRBJ2-1 and V is TRBV27; D remains unclear. This CDR3 contains 14 residues. Trimming cost V 3 bases and J 3 bases, with 9 bases left between them. The germline V gene has CDR1 MNHEY and CDR2 SMNVEV (reference sequence). The CDR3 nucleotides read TGTGCCAGCAGTTTGGTTAGTAGCTACAATGAGCAGTTCTTC. Encoded protein: CASSLVSSYNEQFF.

J is TRBJ1-2 and V is TRBV5-3; D is unclear. TRBV5-3 is sorted into the ORF group, with uncertain function. V was cut by 3 bases and J by 8 bases, with 8 bases left in between. This CDR3 has 11 residues. The CDR3: CARSSGRGYTF. In DNA form, the CDR3 reads TGTGCCAGAAGCTCGGGGAGGGGCTACACCTTC.

The chain carries TRBV24-1 and TRBJ2-7; D unresolved. The CDR3 contains 11 residues. V lost 3 bases, J lost 3 bases, and 2 bases lay in between. The germline gives CDR1 KGHDR, CDR2 SFDVKD. The CDR3 DNA reads as TGTGCCACCAGTGATCACTACGAGCAGTACTTC. Amino acid sequence: CATSDHYEQYF.